These 8 T cell receptor beta chains share one sample of origin, sequenced in a study of response to subunit inactivated influenza vaccine. MiXCR, applied by TCRdb to the RT-PCR reads, yields one record per CDR3 protein. The table includes about 500,000 distinct CDR3 sequences, more than 15% detected once. Sample: CD4+ T cells sorted from PBMCs, taken less than 30 months after vaccination. These receptors all stem from a man between 50 and 75 years old who received an inactivated influenza vaccine.

This clonotype was seen a handful of times. The chain combines TRBV4-3 with TRBJ2-7; the D is unclear. Germline V gene lookup returns CDR1 LGHNA and CDR2 YSLEER. Trimming cost V 0 bases and J 4 bases, with 13 bases left between them. The CDR3 has 15 residues. CDR3 sequence: CASSQDRGVWYEQYF. CDR3 bases: TGCGCCAGCAGCCAAGATCGTGGGGTTTGGTACGAGCAGTACTTC.

Only a few counts were recorded for this clonotype. The chain links TRBV28 to TRBJ2-1, with a tentative D call TRBD2 (6 bases). In germline, CDR1 is MDHEN, CDR2 SYDVKM. Trimming left V 3 bases short and J 0 bases short, with 15 bases between. The CDR3 runs 17 residues. CDR3 sequence: CASSLVGRLSSYNEQFF. The DNA of the CDR3 is TGTGCCAGCAGTTTGGTTGGGAGGCTTAGCTCCTACAATGAGCAGTTCTTC.

This clonotype has only a few counts. V gene TRBV18 combines with J gene TRBJ2-7, with 7 bases that match TRBD1. The V and J ends lost 3 bases and 4 bases, in that order; junction bases with no gene match: 6. Germline V gene sequence: CDR1 KGHSH, CDR2 LQKENI. CDR3 length equals 14 residues. CDR3 sequence reads: CASSPRDSPYEQYF. CDR3 DNA sequence: TGTGCCAGCTCACCCCGGGACAGTCCTTACGAGCAGTACTTC.

The CDR3 spells CASRDRVLEQYF. The CDR3 DNA reads TGTGCCAGCCGGGACAGGGTACTCGAGCAGTACTTC. The chain employs TRBV10-3 and TRBJ2-7; 9 nucleotides align to TRBD1. The CDR3 covers 12 residues. V dropped 10 bases and J dropped 6; count of bases not matched to a gene: 7. Germline CDR1 and CDR2: ENHRY and SYGVKD.

As concerns this clonotype: Sequence at one end of the junction differs from germline and may be a read error. The chain links TRBV19 to TRBJ2-4; D possibly corresponds to TRBD2 (5 bases). The CDR3 totals 20 residues. Germline V CDR1 and CDR2: LNHDA, SQIVND (reference sequence). The CDR3 loop is CASSLDRRLPNISAKNIQYF. CDR3 nucleotides: TGTGCCAGTAGTTTAGATCGAAGACTACCCAATATCTCTGCCAAAAACATTCAGTACTTC.

The CDR3 loop reads CASSTSGQGFYEQYF. The DNA of the CDR3 is TGTGCCAGCAGTACATCGGGACAGGGGTTCTACGAGCAGTACTTC. The chain couples TRBV27 to TRBJ2-7, with TRBD1 matching over 10 bases. The V gene end was trimmed by 5 bases and the J gene end by 3 bases; junction bases not matched to a gene: 7. Germline values: CDR1 MNHEY, CDR2 SMNVEV (reference sequence). The CDR3 runs to 15 residues.

This chain joins TRBV7-9 and TRBJ1-3; D is uncertain. The CDR3 is 15 residues long. Deletions cut 3 bases from V and 0 bases from J, with 9 bases between. Germline loops: CDR1 SEHNR, CDR2 FQNEAQ (reference sequence). The CDR3 nucleotides read TGTGCCAGCAGCTTCGGACTGAGCTCTGGAAACACCATATATTTT. Translation gives CASSFGLSSGNTIYF.

This clonotype was observed a handful of times. The chain's CDR3 is CASSVAPGGYEQYF. In nucleotides, the CDR3 is TGTGCCAGCAGCGTAGCCCCAGGGGGCTACGAGCAGTACTTC. The rearrangement joins TRBV9 to TRBJ2-7, with 7 bases aligning to TRBD1. The CDR3 loop spans 14 amino acids. Germline values: CDR1 SGDLS, CDR2 YYNGEE. J gave up 3 bases and V 0 bases, and 3 bases lay outside the gene matches.